Listed here is a single T cell receptor beta chain. Its antigen is undetermined. The study sampled nominally healthy donors, though unrecorded immune exposures were likely. Trimming pared 5 bases from V and 0 bases from J, leaving 10 bases between. The CDR3 runs 14 residues. Germline-derived CDR1 and CDR2 are MNHNY and SVGAGI (reference sequence). Primers included in the PCR were 60 Vbeta and 13 Jbeta primers. Clones were read by immunoSEQ multiplex PCR, and TCRdb kept only the in-frame ones, dropping some. This sample yields about 110,000 clones, of which about 76% are seen a single time; under 6.5% belongs to the top ten. These data come from a study of cytomegalovirus exposure and HLA in healthy donors. Study details: Findings of an earlier analysis included roughly 120 million unique TCR beta sequences from about 180 million T cells. Study-wide results and caveats: Solely CMV serostatus was available to characterize immune exposure. Roughly uniform depth of sequencing across donors was assumed in presence/absence analyses.

This sequence originates from a woman in her forties or fifties in good health and CMV-seropositive. Material for sequencing was PBMCs. V gene TRBV6-6 combines with J gene TRBJ1-2, with D uncertain. CDR3 protein: CASSTQQANYGYTF. CDR3 DNA sequence: TGTGCCAGCAGTACCCAGCAGGCTAACTATGGCTACACCTTC.